The present T cell receptor (beta chain) was sequenced within a study of blood T cell repertoires in COVID-19. Study information: The United States, Italy and Spain provided the acute and convalescent COVID-19 samples.

This clone was seen only once. Assay: immunoSEQ multiplex PCR; the TCRdb copy retains only in-frame clones and omits some. The sample has about 200,000 clones, around 84% seen once. This sequence originates from a middle-aged man with acute or convalescent COVID-19. The source material was peripheral blood.

The CDR3 is CASSRAVNSPLHF. The CDR3 bases are TGTGCCAGCAGCAGGGCGGTAAATTCACCCCTCCACTTT. The chain employs TRBV6-5 and TRBJ1-6; possible D gene TRBD1, 5 bases. With 6 bases removed from V and 7 bases from J, the gap between germline ends came to 10 bases. Germline V gene sequence: CDR1 MNHEY, CDR2 SVGAGI. This CDR3 contains 13 residues.